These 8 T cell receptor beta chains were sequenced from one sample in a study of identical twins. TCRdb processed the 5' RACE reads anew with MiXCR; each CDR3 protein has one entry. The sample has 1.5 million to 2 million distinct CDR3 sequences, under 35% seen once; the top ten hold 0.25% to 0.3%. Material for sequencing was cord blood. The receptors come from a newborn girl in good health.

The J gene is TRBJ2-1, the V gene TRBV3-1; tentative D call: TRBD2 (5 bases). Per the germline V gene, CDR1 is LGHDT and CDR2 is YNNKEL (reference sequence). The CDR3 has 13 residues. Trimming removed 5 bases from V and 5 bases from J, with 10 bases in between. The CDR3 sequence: CASSASSNNEQFF. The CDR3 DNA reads TGTGCCAGCAGCGCTTCTAGCAACAATGAGCAGTTCTTC.

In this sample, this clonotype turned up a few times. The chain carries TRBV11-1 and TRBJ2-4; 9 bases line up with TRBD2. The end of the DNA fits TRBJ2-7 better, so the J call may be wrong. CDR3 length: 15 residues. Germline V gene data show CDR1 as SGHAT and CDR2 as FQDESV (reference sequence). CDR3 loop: CASSRISGGYYEQYF. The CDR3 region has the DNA TGTGCCAGCAGCCGAATAAGCGGGGGGTACTACGAGCAGTACTTC.

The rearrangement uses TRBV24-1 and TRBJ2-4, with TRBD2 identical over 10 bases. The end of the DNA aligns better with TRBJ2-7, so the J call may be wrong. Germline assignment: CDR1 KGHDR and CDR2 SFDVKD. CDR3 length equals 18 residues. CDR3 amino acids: CATSDSKREGWLGYEQYF. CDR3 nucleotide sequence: TGTGCCACCAGTGATTCGAAGCGGGAGGGCTGGCTCGGCTACGAGCAGTACTTC.

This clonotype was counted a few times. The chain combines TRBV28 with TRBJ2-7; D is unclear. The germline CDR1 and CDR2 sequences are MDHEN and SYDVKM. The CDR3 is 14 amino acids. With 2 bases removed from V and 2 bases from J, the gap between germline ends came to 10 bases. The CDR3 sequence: CASSLVGITYEQYF. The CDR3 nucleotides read TGTGCCAGCAGTTTAGTAGGGATCACCTACGAGCAGTACTTC.

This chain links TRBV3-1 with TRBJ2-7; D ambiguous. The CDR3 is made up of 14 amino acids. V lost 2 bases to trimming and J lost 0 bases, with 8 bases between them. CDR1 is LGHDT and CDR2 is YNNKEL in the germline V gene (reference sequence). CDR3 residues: CASSQNGPSYEQYF. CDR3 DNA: TGTGCCAGCAGCCAAAACGGACCCTCCTACGAGCAGTACTTC.

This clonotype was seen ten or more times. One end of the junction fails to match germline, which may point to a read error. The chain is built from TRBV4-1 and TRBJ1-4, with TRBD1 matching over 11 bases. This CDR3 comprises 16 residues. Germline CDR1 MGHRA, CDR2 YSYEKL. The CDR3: CASSQGQGATNEKLFF. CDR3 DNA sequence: TGTGCCAGCAGCCAGGGACAGGGGGCAACTAATGAAAAACTGTTTTTT.

CDR3 in amino acids: CASSPFSTVSYEQYF. The CDR3 DNA sequence: TGTGCCAGCAGTCCTTTTTCGACCGTATCCTACGAGCAGTACTTC. The V gene is TRBV6-5, the J gene TRBJ2-7, with D hard to call. Germline values: CDR1 MNHEY, CDR2 SVGAGI. CDR3 size: 15 residues. Trimming removed 5 bases at V and 1 base at J, with 15 bases between.

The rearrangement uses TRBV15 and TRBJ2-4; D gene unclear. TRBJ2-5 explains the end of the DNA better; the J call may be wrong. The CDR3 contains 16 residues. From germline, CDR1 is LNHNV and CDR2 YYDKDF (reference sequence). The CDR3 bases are TGTGCCACCAGCAGAGATTCGGCACCTCTCGGGGAGACCCAGTACTTC. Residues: CATSRDSAPLGETQYF.